This T cell receptor beta chain came from a study of blood T cell repertoires in COVID-19. Assay: immunoSEQ multiplex PCR; the TCRdb copy retains only in-frame clones and omits some. The sample shows around 180,000 clones, 88% of them seen only once. Germline loops: CDR1 GTSNPN, CDR2 SVGIG (reference sequence). The V and J ends lost 0 bases and 0 bases respectively, with 9 bases between them. This CDR3 spans 15 amino acids. This chain uses TRBV30 with TRBJ1-5; D gene ambiguous. The sample taken for sequencing was peripheral blood. This receptor was identified in a man in his 60s with acute or convalescent COVID-19. This CDR3 reads CAWSVGLISNQPQHF. CDR3 in DNA: TGTGCCTGGAGTGTAGGACTGATTAGCAATCAGCCCCAGCATTTT.